This T cell receptor beta chain is from a study of STAT3 mutations in large granular lymphocyte leukemia. Assay used: immunoSEQ multiplex PCR; TCRdb lists only in-frame clones, some missing. The sample carries about 42,000 clones, about 81% recorded once. About this clone itself: What it binds is not known.

Findings of the study overall: Every T-LGLL patient had at least one immunodominant TCRbeta clonotype. In about 35% of the 18 patients, new TCR clonotypes emerged after therapy.

Trimming stripped 2 bases from V and 3 bases from J, with 10 bases between. Germline lookup yields CDR1 SGHVS and CDR2 FQNEAQ. This CDR3 spans 14 amino acids. This TCR came from a human donor with T large granular lymphocyte leukemia. Some clones in this sample may be carry-over from other donors' samples. The sequenced material came from PBMCs. The chain is built from TRBV7-8 and TRBJ2-5, with D possibly being TRBD1 (6 bases). CDR3 protein: CASSLSRGKETQYF. CDR3 DNA: TGTGCCAGCAGCTTAAGCAGGGGAAAAGAGACCCAGTACTTC.